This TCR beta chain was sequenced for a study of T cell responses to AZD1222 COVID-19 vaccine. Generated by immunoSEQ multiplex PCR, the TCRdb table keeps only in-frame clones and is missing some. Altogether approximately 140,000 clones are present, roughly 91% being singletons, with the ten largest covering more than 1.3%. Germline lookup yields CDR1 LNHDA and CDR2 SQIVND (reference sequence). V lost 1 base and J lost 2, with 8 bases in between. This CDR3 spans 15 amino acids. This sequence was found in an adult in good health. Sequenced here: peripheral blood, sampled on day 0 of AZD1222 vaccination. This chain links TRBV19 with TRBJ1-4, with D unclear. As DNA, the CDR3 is TGTGCCAGTAGTATAGCGGCGGATACTAATGAAAAACTGTTTTTT. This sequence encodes CASSIAADTNEKLFF.